A single sample gave rise to the 24 T cell receptor beta chains below, sequenced in a study of blood T cell repertoires in COVID-19. Assay used: immunoSEQ multiplex PCR; TCRdb lists only in-frame clones, some missing. The table has tens of thousands of clones, roughly 90% seen once; the top ten hold about 27%. The sample taken for sequencing was peripheral blood. Receptors were obtained from a man over 45 with acute or convalescent COVID-19.

The chain combines TRBV14 with TRBJ2-7, with D tentatively TRBD2 (5 bases). The germline V and J ends were trimmed by 0 bases and 5 bases, with 14 bases remaining between them. Germline V CDR1 and CDR2: SGHDN, FVKESK. There are 15 residues in the CDR3. CDR3 region: CASSQDPASWDEQYF. CDR3 DNA sequence: TGTGCCAGCAGCCAAGATCCCGCTAGCTGGGACGAGCAGTACTTC.

The rearrangement uses TRBV11-2 and TRBJ1-5; tentative D call: TRBD1 (5 bases). Germline V gene sequence: CDR1 SGHAT, CDR2 FQNNGV. Trimming pared 1 base from V and 3 bases from J, leaving 13 bases between. This CDR3 contains 16 residues. The DNA of the CDR3 is TGTGCCAGCAGCTTAGGGGTGGGGCAGCTCAATCAGCCCCAGCATTTT. Translation gives CASSLGVGQLNQPQHF.

The CDR3 sequence: CASSLRSGYNEQFF. Written as DNA, the CDR3 is TGCGCCAGCAGCTTGAGGTCGGGCTACAATGAGCAGTTCTTC. The chain recombines TRBV5-1 with TRBJ2-1, with D uncertain. Trimming removed 1 base at V and 3 bases at J, with 8 bases between. Per germline, CDR1 SGHRS and CDR2 YFSETQ. The length of the CDR3 is 14 residues. Full variable domain (outside the CDR3, taken from reference TRBV5-1 and TRBJ2-1): KAGVTQTPRYLIKTRGQQVTLSCSPISGHRSVSWYQQTPGQGLQFLFEYFSETQRNKGNFPGRFSGRQFSNSRSEMNVSTLELGDSALYLCASSLRSGYNEQFFGPGTRLTVL.

The chain links TRBV5-8 to TRBJ1-5; no definite D call. Germline assignment: CDR1 SGHTS and CDR2 YDEGEE. Trimming shortened V by 0 bases and J by 10 bases, and 8 bases separated the two germline ends. The CDR3 has 12 amino acids. The CDR3 bases are TGTGCCAGCAGCTTGGAAGCGTATCCCCAGCATTTT. Its protein product is CASSLEAYPQHF.

This rearrangement joins TRBV6-4 to TRBJ1-1; TRBD1 aligns across 9 bases. This CDR3 has 17 residues. Germline values: CDR1 MRHNA, CDR2 SNTAGT. The trim removed 6 bases at V and 3 bases at J, leaving 14 bases unmatched. The CDR3: CASSPPGQGPGDTEAFF. CDR3 DNA: TGTGCCAGCAGCCCTCCGGGACAGGGACCGGGCGACACTGAAGCTTTCTTT.

V is TRBV6-5 and J is TRBJ2-7; D perhaps matches TRBD1 (6 bases). Trimming cost V 6 bases and J 2 bases, with 11 bases left between them. CDR3 size: 13 residues. From germline, CDR1 is MNHEY and CDR2 SVGAGI. CDR3 protein: CASSGQTPYEQYF. CDR3 coding DNA: TGTGCCAGCAGCGGACAGACCCCCTACGAGCAGTACTTC.

V gene TRBV7-9 combines with J gene TRBJ1-1, with D perhaps TRBD1 (6 bases). Trimming removed 8 bases from V and 11 bases from J, with 12 bases in between. Germline CDR1 is SEHNR and CDR2 is FQNEAQ (reference sequence). The CDR3 spans 10 residues. This CDR3 is CASSGRGAFF. The CDR3 DNA follows: TGTGCCAGCTCAGGGAGGGGGGCTTTCTTT.

The chain recombines TRBV6-2 or TRBV6-3 with TRBJ2-1; 13 bases match TRBD2. This CDR3 spans 15 amino acids. The V gene's germline CDR1 is MNHEY and CDR2 SVGEGT. The V gene end was trimmed by 6 bases and the J gene end by 5 bases; junction bases not matched to a gene: 4. CDR3 in DNA: TGTGCCAGCAGCAAAACTAGCGGGGGGGACAATGAGCAGTTCTTC. The encoded protein is CASSKTSGGDNEQFF.

Notes on this clone: Other DNA sequences of this sample code for an identical CDR3. The chain has TRBV18 and TRBJ2-7, with D unresolved. CDR3 length: 13 residues. Looked up from germline, CDR1 is KGHSH and CDR2 is LQKENI. V lost 3 bases and J 0 bases, leaving 6 bases between the germline ends. CDR3 in amino acids: CASSPRSSYEQYF. In nucleotides, the CDR3 is TGTGCCAGCTCACCTAGGAGCTCCTACGAGCAGTACTTC.

The sample holds one count of this clone. The chain carries TRBV7-9 and TRBJ2-3; 9 bases are shared with TRBD2. The V gene's germline CDR1 is SEHNR and CDR2 FQNEAQ (reference sequence). The CDR3 is made up of 15 amino acids. The trim removed 1 base at V and 2 bases at J, leaving 1 base unmatched. The CDR3 DNA reads as TGTGCCAGCAGCTTAGGCGGGGGGGTCACAGATACGCAGTATTTT. Amino acids: CASSLGGGVTDTQYF.

The rearrangement links TRBV2 to TRBJ2-7, with TRBD1 identical over 10 bases. CDR1 SNHLY and CDR2 FYNNEI come from the germline V gene. There are 14 residues in the CDR3. V dropped 6 bases and J dropped 7; count of bases not matched to a gene: 9. CDR3 residues: CASRSGTGVEEQYF. The CDR3 nucleotides read TGTGCCAGCAGATCCGGGACAGGGGTTGAAGAGCAGTACTTC.

The CDR3 spells CAWSGQGNSPLHF. CDR3 coding DNA: TGTGCCTGGAGTGGGCAGGGAAATTCACCCCTCCACTTT. This chain links TRBV30 with TRBJ1-6, with a tentative D call TRBD1 (5 bases). CDR3 size: 13 residues. Trimming stripped 1 base from V and 7 bases from J, with 8 bases between. Germline V gene lookup returns CDR1 GTSNPN and CDR2 SVGIG (reference sequence).

The V gene is TRBV10-3, the J gene TRBJ2-3; 9 bases fit TRBD2. The CDR3 length is 13 residues. J was trimmed by 6 bases and V by 7 bases; bases with no gene match: 5. The germline gives CDR1 ENHRY, CDR2 SYGVKD. CDR3 protein: CAIMRGGLDTQYF. CDR3 DNA: TGTGCCATCATGCGGGGGGGTTTGGATACGCAGTATTTT.

The chain couples TRBV5-1 to TRBJ2-1, with TRBD1 identical over 7 bases. After removal of 4 bases from V and 0 bases from J, the junction contained 7 bases not matched to a gene. Germline V gene sequence: CDR1 SGHRS, CDR2 YFSETQ. The CDR3 totals 16 residues. The CDR3 DNA reads TGCGCCAGCAGCAAAGAGGGGGCAAGCTCCTACAATGAGCAGTTCTTC. Translation gives CASSKEGASSYNEQFF.

The CDR3 DNA reads TGTGCCAGCAGTTACTCGGACAGGGGATGGGAGCAGTTCTTC. This encodes CASSYSDRGWEQFF. V is TRBV6-5 and J is TRBJ2-1; 9 positions agree with TRBD1. This CDR3 contains 14 residues. Germline lookup yields CDR1 MNHEY and CDR2 SVGAGI. Trimming cost V 0 bases and J 10 bases; bases outside gene matches: 4.

This sequence joins TRBV4-2 and TRBJ2-2; D uncertain. From germline, CDR1 is LGHNA and CDR2 YNFKEQ. The CDR3 is 15 residues long. Deletions cut 2 bases from V and 1 base from J, with 8 bases between. Written as DNA, the CDR3 is TGTGCCAGCAGCCAACATGGCCAGAACACCGGGGAGCTGTTTTTT. This encodes CASSQHGQNTGELFF.

The chain uses TRBV19 and TRBJ2-1, with TRBD2 matching over 10 bases. CDR3 length: 17 amino acids. Germline assignment: CDR1 LNHDA and CDR2 SQIVND (reference sequence). V gave up 5 bases and J gave up 5 bases; unmatched junction bases: 12. The CDR3 DNA reads as TGTGCCAGTAGTTTTTCCTTAGCGGGGGGCCTTAACAATGAGCAGTTCTTC. Translation gives CASSFSLAGGLNNEQFF.

The chain joins TRBV3-1 (or the pseudogene TRBV3-2) to TRBJ2-7, with 8 bases that match TRBD1. Germline trimming cut 3 bases from V and 5 bases from J; bases unmatched to any gene: 3. The CDR3 contains 13 residues. Germline assignment: CDR1 LGHDT and CDR2 YNNKEL (reference sequence). DNA for the CDR3: TGTGCCAGCAGCCAGGCGGACAGGGACGAGCAGTACTTC. As protein: CASSQADRDEQYF.

The chain uses TRBV24-1 and TRBJ2-3, with a tentative D call TRBD2 (6 bases). This CDR3 is built from 15 residues. V was cut by 3 bases and J by 4 bases, with 13 bases left in between. The V gene's germline CDR1 is KGHDR and CDR2 SFDVKD. CDR3 region: CATSDLKGRPDTQYF. The CDR3 region has the DNA TGTGCCACCAGTGATCTCAAAGGGAGGCCAGATACGCAGTATTTT.

The V and J genes are TRBV4-1 and TRBJ2-1; weak D call: TRBD1 (5 bases). Between the trimmed V and J ends, which lost 1 base and 3 bases, there was a span of 10 bases. There are 15 residues in the CDR3. From germline, CDR1 is MGHRA and CDR2 YSYEKL. CDR3 nucleotides: TGCGCCAGCAGCCAAGGAGCAGGGATCTACAATGAGCAGTTCTTC. The encoded protein is CASSQGAGIYNEQFF.

The chain uses TRBV14 and TRBJ1-2; a weak D match, TRBD1 (6 bases). CDR3 length equals 15 residues. Germline V gene data show CDR1 as SGHDN and CDR2 as FVKESK. The V gene lost 4 bases and the J gene lost 3 bases, with 15 bases spanning the gap. CDR3 DNA sequence: TGTGCCAGCAGCCGAACGACAGGCTACGACTATGGCTACACCTTC. Protein: CASSRTTGYDYGYTF.

The gene calls are TRBV19 and TRBJ1-1; 9 nucleotides line up with TRBD1. The CDR3 length is 17 residues. Trimming removed 9 bases from V and 3 bases from J; junction bases left unmatched: 17. The V gene's germline CDR1 is LNHDA and CDR2 SQIVND (reference sequence). CDR3 region: CASTGGQGVYGHTEAFF. The CDR3, as DNA: TGTGCCAGCACCGGGGGACAGGGTGTTTATGGGCACACTGAAGCTTTCTTT.

The chain has TRBV2 and TRBJ2-5, with 7 bases identical to TRBD1. Germline V lookup: CDR1 SNHLY, CDR2 FYNNEI. After removal of 3 bases from V and 2 bases from J, the junction contained 0 bases not matched to a gene. The CDR3 covers 13 residues. CDR3 in DNA: TGTGCCAGCAGTGAGGGACAGCAAGAGACCCAGTACTTC. This translates into CASSEGQQETQYF.

This clone was seen a few times. The chain has TRBV5-1 and TRBJ1-5; 7 bases are a match to TRBD1. The CDR3 contains 15 residues. V lost 4 bases to trimming and J lost 0 bases; unmatched junction nucleotides: 4. In germline, CDR1 is SGHRS, CDR2 YFSETQ. The CDR3 DNA reads TGCGCCAGCAGCGAAGGGACAGCTAGCAATCAGCCCCAGCATTTT. Its protein product is CASSEGTASNQPQHF.